These T cell receptor beta chains were read from a single sample in a study of blood T cell repertoires in COVID-19. Sequencing was performed with immunoSEQ multiplex PCR; in TCRdb, only in-frame clones are kept and a portion is missing. The sample holds some 320,000 clones; approximately 87% are singletons and the top ten take about 8%. The sample consisted of peripheral blood. These receptors all stem from a woman aged 45-65 years who had recovered from COVID-19. Both conserved end residues are part of each CDR3. The D gene is left open where the match is weak. A row's size may be missing; if present it is once, few, many or a size class.

v_call,clone_size,j_call,d_call,cdr3_nt,cdr3_aa
TRBV27,-,TRBJ2-7,TRBD2,TGTGCCAGCAGTTTGGGGGGGTGGGGCACCTACGAGCAGTACTTC,CASSLGGWGTYEQYF
TRBV5-8,-,TRBJ2-3,TRBD1,TGTGCCAGCAGCTCCGGGGACAGGGGGGGGACAGATACGCAGTATTTT,CASSSGDRGGTDTQYF
TRBV18,once,TRBJ2-7,-,TGTGCCAGCTCAATCGGTATTAGCTACGAGCAGTACTTC,CASSIGISYEQYF
TRBV2,-,TRBJ2-7,-,TGTGCCAGCAGTGAACCAAGGGGCGAGCAGTACTTC,CASSEPRGEQYF
TRBV28,-,TRBJ1-1,-,TGTGCCAGCAGGGAGGAAGGGAGGGCGAACACTGAAGCTTTCTTT,CASREEGRANTEAFF
TRBV5-4,-,TRBJ1-2,TRBD1,TGTGCCAGCAGCCCCAACTCCGGGACAGAGATAAACTATGGCTACACCTTC,CASSPNSGTEINYGYTF
TRBV28,-,TRBJ2-6,-,TGTGCCAGCAGTTCTGGCGGAAGCTTTGGGGCCAACGTCCTGACTTTC,CASSSGGSFGANVLTF
TRBV7-3,-,TRBJ2-7,TRBD2,TGTGCCAGCAGCTTATCTCGTGCGGGAGGGAACTACGAGCAGTACTTC,CASSLSRAGGNYEQYF
TRBV28,-,TRBJ1-1,-,TGTGCCAGCAGTTTACAGAACACTGAAGCTTTCTTT,CASSLQNTEAFF
TRBV7-2,-,TRBJ2-3,TRBD2,TGTGCCAGCAGCTTAGTCGGGGGGGGTACCTCAGATACGCAGTATTTT,CASSLVGGGTSDTQYF
TRBV6-6,-,TRBJ1-4,-,TGTGCCAGCATGAGGGAGGGAGGAAAACTGTTTTTT,CASMREGGKLFF
TRBV15,-,TRBJ2-5,-,TGTGCCACCAGCAGAGATAAGGGGGTCGGGGAGACCCAGTACTTC,CATSRDKGVGETQYF
TRBV11-3,-,TRBJ1-3,-,TGTGCCAGCAGCTTATACTCACCGAACTCTGGAAACACCATATATTTT,CASSLYSPNSGNTIYF
TRBV5-4,-,TRBJ1-2,TRBD1,TGTGCCAGCCGGTACAGGGGGGCCGGCGGCTACACCTTC,CASRYRGAGGYTF
TRBV4-2,-,TRBJ1-1,-,TGTGCCAGCAGCCAAGACCGGGGGGCCCCTAACACTGAAGCTTTCTTT,CASSQDRGAPNTEAFF
TRBV29-1,-,TRBJ2-7,-,TGCAGCGTTGAGGACTCCTTCTCCTACGAGCAGTACTTC,CSVEDSFSYEQYF
TRBV6-5,few,TRBJ2-7,-,TGTGCCACCTCCAGGGCTATTAGCTCCTACGAGCAGTACTTC,CATSRAISSYEQYF
TRBV5-1,-,TRBJ2-7,-,TGCGCCAGCAGCTTGGATTCCCCAGGAGGCTACGAGCAGTACTTC,CASSLDSPGGYEQYF
TRBV7-9,-,TRBJ2-3,-,TGTGCCAGCACCACGAGAGGGGGTACAGATACGCAGTATTTT,CASTTRGGTDTQYF
TRBV4-2,-,TRBJ1-4,-,TGTGCCAGCAGCCAATCGAACAGGGAGAATGAAAAACTGTTTTTT,CASSQSNRENEKLFF
TRBV29-1,-,TRBJ2-2,-,TGCAGCGCTGCGGGAAACACCGGGGAGCTGTTTTTT,CSAAGNTGELFF
TRBV7-2,once,TRBJ1-3,-,TGTGCCAGCAGGGCGGCAGCCTCTGGAAACACCATATATTTT,CASRAAASGNTIYF
TRBV3-1/TRBV3-2,-,TRBJ1-6,-,TGTGCCAGCAGCCCAGAGAGCTCCTATAATTCACCCCTCCACTTT,CASSPESSYNSPLHF
TRBV13,-,TRBJ1-2,-,TGTGCCAGCAGCTCGACGAGGATGCGGGGGAACTATGGCTACACCTTC,CASSSTRMRGNYGYTF